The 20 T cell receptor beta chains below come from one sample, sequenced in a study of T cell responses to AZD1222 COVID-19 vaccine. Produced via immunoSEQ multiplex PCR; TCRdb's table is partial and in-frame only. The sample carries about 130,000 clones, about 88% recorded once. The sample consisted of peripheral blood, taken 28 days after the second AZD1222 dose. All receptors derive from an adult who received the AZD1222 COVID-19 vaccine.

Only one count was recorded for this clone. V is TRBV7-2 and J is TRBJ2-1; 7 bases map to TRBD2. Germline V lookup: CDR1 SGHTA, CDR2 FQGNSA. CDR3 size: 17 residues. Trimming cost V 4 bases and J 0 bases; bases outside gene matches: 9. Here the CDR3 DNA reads TGTGCCAGCAGCTCCCGACGCGGCGGGAGCTCCTACAATGAGCAGTTCTTC. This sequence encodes CASSSRRGGSSYNEQFF.

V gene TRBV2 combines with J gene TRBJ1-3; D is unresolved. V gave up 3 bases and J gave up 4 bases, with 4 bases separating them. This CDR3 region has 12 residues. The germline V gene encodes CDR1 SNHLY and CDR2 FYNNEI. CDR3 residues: CASSEAGNTIYF. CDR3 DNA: TGTGCCAGCAGTGAGGCCGGAAACACCATATATTTT.

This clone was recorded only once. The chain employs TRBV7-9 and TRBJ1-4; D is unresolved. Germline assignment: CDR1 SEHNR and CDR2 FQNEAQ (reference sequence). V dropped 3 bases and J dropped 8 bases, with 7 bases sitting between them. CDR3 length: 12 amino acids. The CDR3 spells CASSFSAEKLFF. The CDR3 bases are TGTGCCAGCAGCTTCTCTGCGGAAAAACTGTTTTTT.

This CDR3 is CASSLIQGRTDTQYF. DNA for the CDR3: TGTGCCAGCAGCTTGATTCAGGGAAGGACAGATACGCAGTATTTT. The V and J genes are TRBV5-8 and TRBJ2-3, with D tentatively TRBD1 (5 bases). Per the germline V gene, CDR1 is SGHTS and CDR2 is YDEGEE. Trimming cost V 1 base and J 3 bases, with 12 bases left between them. The CDR3 extends over 15 amino acids.

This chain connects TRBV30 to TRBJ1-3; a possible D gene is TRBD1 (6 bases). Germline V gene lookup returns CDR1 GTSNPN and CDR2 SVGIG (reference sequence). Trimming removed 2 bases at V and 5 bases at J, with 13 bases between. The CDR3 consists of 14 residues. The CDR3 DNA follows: TGTGCCTGGAGTCCCCGGGGGGGCCGAAACACCATATATTTT. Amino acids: CAWSPRGGRNTIYF.

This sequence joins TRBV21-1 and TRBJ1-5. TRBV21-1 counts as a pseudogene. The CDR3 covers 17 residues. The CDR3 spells CASRLLSRHTGNQPQHF. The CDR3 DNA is TGTGCCAGCAGACTACTATCAAGACACACTGGTAATCAGCCCCAGCATTTT.

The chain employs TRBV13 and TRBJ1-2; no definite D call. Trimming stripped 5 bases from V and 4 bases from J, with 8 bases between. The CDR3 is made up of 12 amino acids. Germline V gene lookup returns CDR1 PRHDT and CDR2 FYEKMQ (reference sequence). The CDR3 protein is CASSLDIYGYTF. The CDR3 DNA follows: TGTGCCAGCAGCCTCGACATCTATGGCTACACCTTC.

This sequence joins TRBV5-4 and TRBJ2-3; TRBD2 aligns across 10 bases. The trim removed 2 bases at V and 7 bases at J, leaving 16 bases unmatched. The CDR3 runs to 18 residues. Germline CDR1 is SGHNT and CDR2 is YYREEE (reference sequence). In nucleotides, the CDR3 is TGTGCCAGCAGCTTCCCTCTGGGAGCGGGGGGGCCGGAAAATACGCAGTATTTT. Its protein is CASSFPLGAGGPENTQYF. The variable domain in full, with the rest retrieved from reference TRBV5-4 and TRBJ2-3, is ETGVTQSPTHLIKTRGQQVTLRCSSQSGHNTVSWYQQALGQGPQFIFQYYREEENGRGNFPPRFSGLQFPNYSSELNVNALELDDSALYLCASSFPLGAGGPENTQYFGPGTRLTVL.

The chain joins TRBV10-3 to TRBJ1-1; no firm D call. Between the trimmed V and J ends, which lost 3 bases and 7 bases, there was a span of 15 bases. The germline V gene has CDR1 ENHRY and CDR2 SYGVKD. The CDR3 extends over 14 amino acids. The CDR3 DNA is TGTGCCATCAGTGAACAGAGCGGTGAGAGTGAAGCTTTCTTT. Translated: CAISEQSGESEAFF.

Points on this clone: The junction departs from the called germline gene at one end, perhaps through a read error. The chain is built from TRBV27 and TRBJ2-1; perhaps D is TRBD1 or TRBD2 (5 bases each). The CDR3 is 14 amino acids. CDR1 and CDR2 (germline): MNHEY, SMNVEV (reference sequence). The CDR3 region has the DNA TGTGCCAGCAGTGTATCGGGACGGTACAATGAGCAGTTCTTC. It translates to CASSVSGRYNEQFF.

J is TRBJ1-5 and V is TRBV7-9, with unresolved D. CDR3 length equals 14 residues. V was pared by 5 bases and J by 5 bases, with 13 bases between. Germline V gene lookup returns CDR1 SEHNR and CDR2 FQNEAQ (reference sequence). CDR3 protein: CASSPGQGHQPQHF. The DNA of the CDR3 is TGTGCCAGCAGCCCCGGCCAAGGGCATCAGCCCCAGCATTTT.

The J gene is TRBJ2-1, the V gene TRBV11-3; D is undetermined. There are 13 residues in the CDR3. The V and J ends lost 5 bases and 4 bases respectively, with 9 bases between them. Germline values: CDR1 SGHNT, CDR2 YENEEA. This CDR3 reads CASSLGRYNEQFF. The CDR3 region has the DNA TGTGCCAGCAGCCTCGGACGGTACAATGAGCAGTTCTTC.

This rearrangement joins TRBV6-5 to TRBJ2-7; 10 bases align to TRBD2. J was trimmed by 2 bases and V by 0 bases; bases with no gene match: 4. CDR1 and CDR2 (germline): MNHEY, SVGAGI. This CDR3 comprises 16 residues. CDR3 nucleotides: TGTGCCAGCAGTTACTCGAGAGCGGGAGGGACCTACGAGCAGTACTTC. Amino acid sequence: CASSYSRAGGTYEQYF.

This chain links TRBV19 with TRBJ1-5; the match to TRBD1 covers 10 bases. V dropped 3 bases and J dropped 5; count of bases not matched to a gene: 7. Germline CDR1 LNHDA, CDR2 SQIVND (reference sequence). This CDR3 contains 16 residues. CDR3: CASSIFGTGVDQPQHF. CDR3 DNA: TGTGCCAGTAGTATTTTTGGGACAGGGGTGGATCAGCCCCAGCATTTT.

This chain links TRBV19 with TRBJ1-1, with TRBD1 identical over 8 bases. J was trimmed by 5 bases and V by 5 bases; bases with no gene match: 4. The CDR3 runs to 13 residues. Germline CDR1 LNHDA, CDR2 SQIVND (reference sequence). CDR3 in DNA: TGTGCCAGTAGTCTCACAGGGGGAACTGAAGCTTTCTTT. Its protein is CASSLTGGTEAFF.

The CDR3 loop reads CASSFSPNTEAFF. The CDR3, as DNA: TGTGCCAGCAGTTTTTCCCCGAACACTGAAGCTTTCTTT. This sequence joins TRBV12-3 or TRBV12-4 and TRBJ1-1; D call uncertain. Trimming took 3 bases from V and 1 from J, leaving 6 bases between them. The CDR3 contains 13 residues.

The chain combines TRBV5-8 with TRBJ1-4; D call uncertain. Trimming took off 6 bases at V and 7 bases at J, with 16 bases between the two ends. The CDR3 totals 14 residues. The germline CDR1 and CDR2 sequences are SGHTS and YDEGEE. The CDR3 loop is CASTRLLYGEKLFF. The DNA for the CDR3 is TGTGCCAGCACCAGGTTGTTGTACGGTGAAAAACTGTTTTTT.

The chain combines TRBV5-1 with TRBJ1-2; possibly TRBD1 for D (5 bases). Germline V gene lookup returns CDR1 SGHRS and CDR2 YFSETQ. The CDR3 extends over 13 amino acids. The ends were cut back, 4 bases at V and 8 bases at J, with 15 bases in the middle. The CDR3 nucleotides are TGCGCCAGCAGCCCGGGGTCGGGACGCGGCTACACCTTC. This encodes CASSPGSGRGYTF.

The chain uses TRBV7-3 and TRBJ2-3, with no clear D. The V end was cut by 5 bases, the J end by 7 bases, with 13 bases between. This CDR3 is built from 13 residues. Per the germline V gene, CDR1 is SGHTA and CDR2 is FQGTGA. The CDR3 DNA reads TGTGCCAGCAGCCCCGCTTCGGTGAATACGCAGTATTTT. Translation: CASSPASVNTQYF. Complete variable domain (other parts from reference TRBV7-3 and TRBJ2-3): GAGVSQTPSNKVTEKGKYVELRCDPISGHTALYWYRQSLGQGPEFLIYFQGTGAADDSGLPNDRFFAVRPEGSVSTLKIQRTERGDSAVYLCASSPASVNTQYFGPGTRLTVL.

The CDR3 coding sequence is TGTGCCAGCAGCGTAGACCAGGCGAGCTCCTATAATTCACCCCTCCACTTT. This sequence encodes CASSVDQASSYNSPLHF. V usage is TRBV9 and J usage is TRBJ1-6; D is unresolved. The germline V gene encodes CDR1 SGDLS and CDR2 YYNGEE. The CDR3 totals 17 residues. V lost 0 bases and J 0 bases, leaving 10 bases between the germline ends.